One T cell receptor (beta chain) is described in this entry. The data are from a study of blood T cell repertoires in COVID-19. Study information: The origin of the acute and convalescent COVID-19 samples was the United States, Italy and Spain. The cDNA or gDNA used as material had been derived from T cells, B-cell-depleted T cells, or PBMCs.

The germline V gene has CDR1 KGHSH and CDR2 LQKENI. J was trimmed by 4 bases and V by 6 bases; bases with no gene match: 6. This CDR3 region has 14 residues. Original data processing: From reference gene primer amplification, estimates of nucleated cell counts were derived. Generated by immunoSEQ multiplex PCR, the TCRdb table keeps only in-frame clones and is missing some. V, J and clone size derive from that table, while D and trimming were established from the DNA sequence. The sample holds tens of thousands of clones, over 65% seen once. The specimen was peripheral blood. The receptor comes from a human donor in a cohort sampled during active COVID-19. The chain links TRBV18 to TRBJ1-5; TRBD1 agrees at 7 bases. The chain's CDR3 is CASSSGQPNQPQHF. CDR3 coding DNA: TGTGCCAGCTCGTCGGGACAGCCGAATCAGCCCCAGCATTTT.